The 28 T cell receptor beta chains listed next were all sequenced from one sample in a study of T cells after posttransplantation cyclophosphamide. Treatment was busulfan-fludarabine conditioning, a marrow graft, and cyclophosphamide on days +3 and +4. The method was immunoSEQ multiplex PCR; TCRdb's version includes in-frame clones alone and lacks a portion of them. Listed for the sample are about 25,000 clones, none seen a single time. The specimen comprised PBMCs, sampled after allogeneic stem cell transplant with posttransplant cyclophosphamide. Source of these receptors: a male patient aged 18 to 29 who received an allogeneic stem cell transplant from a related donor, was CMV-positive, and had no GVHD. Some T cells may be provided by the graft donor.

This clone appeared many times. The chain couples TRBV27 to TRBJ1-1, with 7 bases matching TRBD1. After removal of 6 bases from V and 4 bases from J, the junction contained 5 bases not matched to a gene. Per the germline V gene, CDR1 is MNHEY and CDR2 is SMNVEV (reference sequence). This CDR3 region has 13 residues. The CDR3 DNA reads TGTGCCAGCAGGCTCGACAGGGTCACTGAAGCTTTCTTT. Encoded protein: CASRLDRVTEAFF.

This clone was counted a few times. With a much larger clone just one base away, this may be a read error. Other DNA sequences within the sample encode an identical CDR3. This sequence joins TRBV6-1 and TRBJ2-7, with 7 bases lining up with TRBD2. Germline CDR1 MNHNS, CDR2 SASEGT. V dropped 3 bases and J dropped 4; count of bases not matched to a gene: 18. This CDR3 is built from 18 residues. Written as DNA, the CDR3 is TGTGCCAGCAGTGATCTCGAACAGTGGGGGAGGGTAGCTTACGAGCAGTACTTC. Its translation is CASSDLEQWGRVAYEQYF.

Many counts were recorded for this clone. The CDR3 loop is CASSLGGARNIQYF. For the CDR3, the DNA is TGTGCCAGCAGTTTGGGGGGGGCCAGGAACATTCAGTACTTC. The chain joins TRBV28 to TRBJ2-4, with D perhaps TRBD2 (7 bases). Germline-derived CDR1 and CDR2 are MDHEN and SYDVKM. The CDR3 sequence is 14 residues long. Trimming removed 3 bases from V and 7 bases from J, with 13 bases in between. Full variable domain (rest looked up from reference TRBV28 and TRBJ2-4): DVKVTQSSRYLVKRTGEKVFLECVQDMDHENMFWYRQDPGLGLRLIYFSYDVKMKEKGDIPEGYSVSREKKERFSLILESASTNQTSMYLCASSLGGARNIQYFGAGTRLSVL.

Ten or more counts support this clone. The chain links TRBV21-1 to TRBJ2-7; the DNA was not used to check the table's D call, TRBD2. TRBV21-1 is classified as a pseudogene. CDR3 length: 23 amino acids. CDR3 loop: CASSKARLDYIPPISSWPYEQYF. The CDR3 coding sequence is TGTGCCAGCAGCAAAGCCCGACTCGACTATATACCTCCTATATCGTCCTGGCCTTACGAGCAGTACTTC.

This clone was counted at least ten times. CDR3 region: CASSLAGFSNQPQHF. CDR3 in DNA: TGTGCCAGCAGCCTTGCGGGGTTTAGCAATCAGCCCCAGCATTTT. The chain recombines TRBV27 with TRBJ1-5; D not resolved. CDR1 is MNHEY, CDR2 SMNVEV, per germline (reference sequence). The V and J ends lost 6 bases and 0 bases respectively, with 12 bases between them. This CDR3 has 15 residues.

In this sample, this clone turned up a few times. Here the CDR3 reads CASSLRRNYEQYF. Written as DNA, the CDR3 is TGTGCCAGCAGCCTAAGGAGGAATTACGAGCAGTACTTC. The chain couples TRBV7-6 to TRBJ2-5; the D gene is possibly TRBD2 (5 bases). The J call may be mistaken, given a closer DNA end match to TRBJ2-7. Germline V gene sequence: CDR1 SGHVS, CDR2 FNYEAQ. The CDR3 spans 13 residues.

This clone showed up many times. This chain links TRBV4-1 with TRBJ2-7, with 7 nucleotides matching TRBD2. The V segment lost 1 base and the J segment 2 bases; nucleotides outside the gene matches: 11. Germline CDR1 is MGHRA and CDR2 is YSYEKL. There are 17 residues in the CDR3. CDR3 nucleotides: TGCGCCAGCAGCCAAGCCCCCCACGAGCGGGGAACCTACGAGCAGTACTTC. It encodes CASSQAPHERGTYEQYF.

In this sample, this clone turned up many times. The rearrangement joins TRBV9 to TRBJ2-5; 7 bases match TRBD2. Unmatched junction bases numbered 10, after V lost 3 bases and J lost 2 bases. This CDR3 has 16 amino acids. The germline V gene encodes CDR1 SGDLS and CDR2 YYNGEE. The CDR3 nucleotides are TGTGCCAGCAGCGAGGGCGGGAGCCCTCATCAAGAGACCCAGTACTTC. Translating it yields CASSEGGSPHQETQYF.

There are many counts of this clone. This chain uses TRBV29-1 with TRBJ2-5; TRBD2 matches 7 bases. The length of the CDR3 is 15 residues. The germline V gene encodes CDR1 SQVTM and CDR2 ANQGSEA. The junction had 10 bases not matched to a gene; V was cut back by 4 bases and J by 2 bases. In nucleotides, the CDR3 is TGCAGCGTTGGGGGAAGGCTAGCGGCACAAGAGACCCAGTACTTC. Its protein is CSVGGRLAAQETQYF.

In its sample, this clone was seen many times. V gene TRBV7-9 combines with J gene TRBJ2-7; 7 bases map to TRBD1. Germline V gives CDR1 SEHNR, CDR2 FQNEAQ (reference sequence). The junction had 4 bases not matched to a gene; V was cut back by 1 base and J by 4 bases. The CDR3 is made up of 14 amino acids. CDR3 region: CASSLGWGQYEQYF. The CDR3 DNA is TGTGCCAGCAGCTTAGGGTGGGGACAGTACGAGCAGTACTTC.

This clone was counted at least ten times. The gene calls are TRBV27 and TRBJ2-3, with 8 positions matching TRBD1. V lost 5 bases to trimming and J lost 0 bases; unmatched junction nucleotides: 7. The CDR3 has 16 residues. Germline V gene sequence: CDR1 MNHEY, CDR2 SMNVEV (reference sequence). The CDR3 protein is CASSADRGISTDTQYF. The CDR3, as DNA: TGTGCCAGCAGTGCCGACAGGGGCATTAGCACAGATACGCAGTATTTT.

This clone was detected ten times or more. This sequence joins TRBV19 and TRBJ1-2; TRBD1 is a possible D gene (5 bases). Trimming stripped 7 bases from V and 6 bases from J, with 12 bases between. Germline assignment: CDR1 LNHDA and CDR2 SQIVND (reference sequence). The CDR3 is 12 amino acids. CDR3 in DNA: TGTGCCAGTACAGGGAGGATCGATGGCTACACCTTC. Translation: CASTGRIDGYTF. The whole variable domain, remainder taken from reference TRBV19 and TRBJ1-2, is DGGITQSPKYLFRKEGQNVTLSCEQNLNHDAMYWYRQDPGQGLRLIYYSQIVNDFQKGDIAEGYSVSREKKESFPLTVTSAQKNPTAFYLCASTGRIDGYTFGSGTRLTVV.

This clone has at least ten counts. The chain links TRBV19 to TRBJ2-5; 8 bases line up with TRBD1. Germline trimming cut 1 base from V and 4 bases from J; bases unmatched to any gene: 2. The CDR3 contains 14 residues. Per the germline V gene, CDR1 is LNHDA and CDR2 is SQIVND (reference sequence). The CDR3 protein is CASSIGQGRETQYF. CDR3 sequence (DNA): TGTGCCAGTAGTATAGGACAGGGGCGAGAGACCCAGTACTTC.

The table lists this clone with many counts. The chain couples TRBV25-1 to TRBJ2-7; possible D gene TRBD1, 6 bases. Germline CDR1 reads MGHDK; CDR2 reads SYGVNS. The CDR3 is made up of 14 amino acids. Between the trimmed V and J ends, which lost 1 base and 3 bases, there was a span of 10 bases. In DNA, the CDR3 is TGTGCCAGCAGTGAATTTGGACAGAACTACGAGCAGTACTTC. This sequence encodes CASSEFGQNYEQYF.

This clone has ten or more counts. This chain uses TRBV18 with TRBJ2-3; no clear D gene. V lost 1 base, J lost 1 base, and 6 bases lay in between. From germline, CDR1 is KGHSH and CDR2 LQKENI. This CDR3 has 14 amino acids. The CDR3 DNA follows: TGTGCCAGCTCACCACAGGAGCGCACAGATACGCAGTATTTT. Translating gives CASSPQERTDTQYF.

This clone was seen a few times. J is TRBJ2-1 and V is TRBV28; weak D call: TRBD1 (6 bases). Germline CDR1 is MDHEN and CDR2 is SYDVKM. The CDR3 sequence is 15 residues long. V dropped 5 bases and J dropped 9 bases, with 20 bases sitting between them. The CDR3 DNA follows: TGTGCCAGCAGTCCAACAGGGATACGGCAAGGTGAGCAGTTCTTC. This translates into CASSPTGIRQGEQFF. Filled out from reference TRBV28 and TRBJ2-1, the complete variable domain reads DVKVTQSSRYLVKRTGEKVFLECVQDMDHENMFWYRQDPGLGLRLIYFSYDVKMKEKGDIPEGYSVSREKKERFSLILESASTNQTSMYLCASSPTGIRQGEQFFGPGTRLTVL.

This clone has at least ten counts. The chain employs TRBV2 and TRBJ1-6; the D gene is possibly TRBD1 (6 bases). Trimming left V 10 bases short and J 7 bases short, with 14 bases between. CDR1 SNHLY and CDR2 FYNNEI come from the germline V gene. The length of the CDR3 is 13 residues. The CDR3 region has the DNA TGTGCCACCGACAGGTCACTGAATTCACCCCTCCACTTT. It encodes CATDRSLNSPLHF.

This clone occurred many times. The rearrangement uses TRBV2 and TRBJ2-4; D is perhaps TRBD2 (5 bases). Between the trimmed V and J ends, which lost 1 base and 9 bases, there was a span of 13 bases. This CDR3 comprises 14 residues. Germline V gene data show CDR1 as SNHLY and CDR2 as FYNNEI. CDR3 DNA: TGTGCCAGCAGTGAAGATAGCGCTCTGAGCATTCAGTACTTC. It encodes CASSEDSALSIQYF.

Ten or more counts support this clone. The chain links TRBV2 to TRBJ1-2, with 9 bases lining up with TRBD1. CDR1 SNHLY and CDR2 FYNNEI come from the germline V gene. Trimming cost V 8 bases and J 5 bases; bases outside gene matches: 6. This CDR3 region has 13 residues. CDR3 residues: CASFRQGEYGYTF. In nucleotides, the CDR3 is TGTGCCAGCTTCCGACAGGGGGAATATGGCTACACCTTC.

The table lists this clone with many counts. The chain has TRBV5-1 and TRBJ2-3, with TRBD2 identical over 12 bases. The CDR3 sequence is 16 residues long. V lost 7 bases and J lost 0; bases outside the gene matches: 6. CDR1 is SGHRS and CDR2 is YFSETQ in the germline V gene. This CDR3 reads CASQTSGGLSTDTQYF. CDR3 nucleotide sequence: TGCGCCAGCCAGACTAGCGGGGGACTAAGCACAGATACGCAGTATTTT. The entire variable domain, with the rest obtained from reference TRBV5-1 and TRBJ2-3, is as follows: KAGVTQTPRYLIKTRGQQVTLSCSPISGHRSVSWYQQTPGQGLQFLFEYFSETQRNKGNFPGRFSGRQFSNSRSEMNVSTLELGDSALYLCASQTSGGLSTDTQYFGPGTRLTVL.

This clone was counted ten times or more. This rearrangement joins TRBV28 to TRBJ2-7; perhaps TRBD1 as D (5 bases). The CDR3 has 11 amino acids. Trimming shortened V by 7 bases and J by 6 bases, and 10 bases separated the two germline ends. Per the germline V gene, CDR1 is MDHEN and CDR2 is SYDVKM. The chain's CDR3 is CASTTVSEQYF. The CDR3 DNA sequence: TGTGCCAGCACGACAGTATCCGAGCAGTACTTC.

This clone was recorded at least ten times. This chain joins TRBV6-6 and TRBJ2-3, with D possibly TRBD2 on 6 matching bases. CDR1 is MNHNY and CDR2 is SVGAGI in the germline V gene (reference sequence). CDR3 length: 15 amino acids. The germline V and J ends were trimmed by 0 bases and 5 bases, with 12 bases remaining between them. The CDR3 spells CASSYSVGGQDTQYF. The CDR3, as DNA: TGTGCCAGCAGTTACTCGGTGGGAGGTCAAGATACGCAGTATTTT.

A remark on this clone: This may be a read error, as it is one base from a much larger clone. Other DNA variants within this sample encode the same CDR3. The V gene is TRBV5-5, the J gene TRBJ1-6; a possible D gene is TRBD1 (6 bases). The CDR3 extends over 18 amino acids. Germline V lookup: CDR1 SGHKS, CDR2 YYEKEE (reference sequence). CDR3 nucleotides: TGTGCCAGCAGCATCCGGGACACGGGTTATCCGTCCAATTCCCCCCTCCACTTT. It specifies CASSIRDTGYPSNSPLHF.

This clone was counted ten times or more. V and J are TRBV4-1 and TRBJ2-2; 8 nucleotides line up with TRBD1. Germline loops: CDR1 MGHRA, CDR2 YSYEKL. V was clipped by 3 bases and J by 4 bases; unmatched bases: 4. The CDR3 sequence is 15 residues long. CDR3 region: CASSQSGGSTGELFF. DNA for the CDR3: TGCGCCAGCAGCCAGTCAGGGGGCTCCACCGGGGAGCTGTTTTTT.

This clone was observed at least ten times. The V gene is TRBV28, the J gene TRBJ2-7; 10 bases map to TRBD1. The CDR3 has 17 residues. V lost 4 bases to trimming and J lost 6 bases; unmatched junction nucleotides: 15. The germline V gene encodes CDR1 MDHEN and CDR2 SYDVKM. For the CDR3, the DNA is TGTGCCAGCAGTTCCCGGGACAGGGGATTGAGGCGCTTCGAGCAGTACTTC. It translates to CASSSRDRGLRRFEQYF.

This clone was seen ten or more times. V usage is TRBV4-1 and J usage is TRBJ1-6; weak D call: TRBD1 (5 bases). CDR3 length equals 15 residues. The V gene lost 0 bases and the J gene lost 10 bases, with 13 bases spanning the gap. CDR1 and CDR2 from the germline V gene are MGHRA and YSYEKL. As DNA, the CDR3 is TGCGCCAGCAGCCAAGATGGGCAGGGTGAATCACCCCTCCACTTT. Residues: CASSQDGQGESPLHF.

This clone was recorded many times. The chain employs TRBV19 and TRBJ1-1; TRBD1 agrees at 7 bases. The trim removed 3 bases at V and 4 bases at J, leaving 8 bases unmatched. The CDR3 contains 15 residues. CDR1 and CDR2 (germline): LNHDA, SQIVND (reference sequence). The CDR3 DNA reads TGTGCCAGTAGTATTCAAGGGGGCTGGGGCACTGAAGCTTTCTTT. Protein product: CASSIQGGWGTEAFF.

This clone appeared many times. The CDR3 is CTSTKRYLYF. The CDR3 DNA reads as TGCACCAGCACCAAGCGTTATCTGTACTTC. The genes are TRBV1 and TRBJ2-7; the table calls TRBD2, which could not be checked here. TRBV1 is assigned pseudogene status. The CDR3 totals 10 residues.